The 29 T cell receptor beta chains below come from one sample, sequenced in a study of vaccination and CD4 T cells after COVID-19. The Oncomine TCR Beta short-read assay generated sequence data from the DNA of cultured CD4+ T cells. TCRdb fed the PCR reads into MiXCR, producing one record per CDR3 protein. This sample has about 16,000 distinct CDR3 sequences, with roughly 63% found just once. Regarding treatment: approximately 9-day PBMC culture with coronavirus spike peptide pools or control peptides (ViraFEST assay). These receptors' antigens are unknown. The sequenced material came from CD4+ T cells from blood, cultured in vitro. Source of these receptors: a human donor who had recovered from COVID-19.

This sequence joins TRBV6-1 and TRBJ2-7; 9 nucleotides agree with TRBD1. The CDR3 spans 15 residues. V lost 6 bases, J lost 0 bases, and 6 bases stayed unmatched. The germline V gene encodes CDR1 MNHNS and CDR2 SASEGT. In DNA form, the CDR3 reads TGTGCCAGCAGCACAGACAGGGGGTACTCCTACGAGCAGTACTTC. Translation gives CASSTDRGYSYEQYF.

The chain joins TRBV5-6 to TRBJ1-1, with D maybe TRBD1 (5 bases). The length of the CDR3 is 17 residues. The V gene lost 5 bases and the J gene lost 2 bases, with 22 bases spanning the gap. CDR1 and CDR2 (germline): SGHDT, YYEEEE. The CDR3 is CASSWERWLGENTEAFF. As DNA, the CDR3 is TGTGCCAGCAGTTGGGAACGGTGGCTAGGGGAAAACACTGAAGCTTTCTTT.

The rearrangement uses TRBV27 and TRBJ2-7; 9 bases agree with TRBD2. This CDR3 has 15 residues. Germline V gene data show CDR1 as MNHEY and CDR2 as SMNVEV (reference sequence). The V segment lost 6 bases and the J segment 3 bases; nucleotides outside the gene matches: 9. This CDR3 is CASRLAGPQIYEQYF. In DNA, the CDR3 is TGTGCCAGCAGACTAGCGGGTCCTCAAATCTACGAGCAGTACTTC.

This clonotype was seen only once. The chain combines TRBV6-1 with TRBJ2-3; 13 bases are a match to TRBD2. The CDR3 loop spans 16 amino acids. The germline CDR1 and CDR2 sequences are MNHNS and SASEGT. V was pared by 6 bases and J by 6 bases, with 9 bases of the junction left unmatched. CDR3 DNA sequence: TGTGCCAGCAGCCCAACTAGCGGGAGGGCCGCCGATACGCAGTATTTT. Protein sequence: CASSPTSGRAADTQYF.

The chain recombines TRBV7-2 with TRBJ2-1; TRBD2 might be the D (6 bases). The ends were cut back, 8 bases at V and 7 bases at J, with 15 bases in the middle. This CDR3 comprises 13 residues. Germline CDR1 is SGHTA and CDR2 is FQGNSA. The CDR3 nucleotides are TGTGCCAGCTCGGGACTCTTAAAAAATGAGCAGTTCTTC. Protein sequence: CASSGLLKNEQFF.

The CDR3 is CASSNAPFYGYTF. The CDR3 DNA sequence: TGTGCCAGCAGTAACGCGCCTTTCTATGGCTACACCTTC. This chain connects TRBV6-1 to TRBJ1-2; D is unresolved. Deletions cut 5 bases from V and 4 bases from J, with 11 bases between. The CDR3 has 13 amino acids. Germline assignment: CDR1 MNHNS and CDR2 SASEGT.

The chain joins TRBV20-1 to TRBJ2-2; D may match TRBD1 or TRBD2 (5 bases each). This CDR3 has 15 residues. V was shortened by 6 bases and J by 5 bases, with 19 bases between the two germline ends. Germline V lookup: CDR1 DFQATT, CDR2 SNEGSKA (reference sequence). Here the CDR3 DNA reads TGCAGTGCCCTGAGGGGCGCAACAATAACCGGGGAGCTGTTTTTT. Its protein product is CSALRGATITGELFF.

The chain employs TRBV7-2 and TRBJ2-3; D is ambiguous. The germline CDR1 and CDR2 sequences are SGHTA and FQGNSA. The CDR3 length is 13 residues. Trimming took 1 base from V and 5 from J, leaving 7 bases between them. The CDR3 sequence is CASSLGGRDTQYF. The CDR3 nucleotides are TGTGCCAGCAGCTTAGGAGGAAGAGATACGCAGTATTTT.

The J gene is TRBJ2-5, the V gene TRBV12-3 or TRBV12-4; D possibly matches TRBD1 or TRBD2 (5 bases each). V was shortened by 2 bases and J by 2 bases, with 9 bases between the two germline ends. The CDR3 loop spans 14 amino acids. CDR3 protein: CASSLMRGQETQYF. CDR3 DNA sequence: TGTGCCAGCAGTTTAATGAGGGGTCAAGAGACCCAGTACTTC.

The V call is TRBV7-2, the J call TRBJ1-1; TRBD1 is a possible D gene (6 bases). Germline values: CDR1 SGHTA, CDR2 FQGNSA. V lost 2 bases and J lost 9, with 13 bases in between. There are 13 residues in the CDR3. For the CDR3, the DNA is TGTGCCAGCAGCTTACACAGGGTACGCAAAGCTTTCTTT. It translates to CASSLHRVRKAFF.

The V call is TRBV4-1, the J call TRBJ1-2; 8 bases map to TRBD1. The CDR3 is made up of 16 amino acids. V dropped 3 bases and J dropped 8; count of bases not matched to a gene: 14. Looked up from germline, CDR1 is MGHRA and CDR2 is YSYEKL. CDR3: CASSQTPDRGRRGYTF. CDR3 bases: TGCGCCAGCAGCCAGACGCCCGACAGGGGTCGGCGGGGCTACACCTTC.

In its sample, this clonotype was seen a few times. The CDR3 region has the DNA TGCAGTGCTAAACCGGGACAGGGTTACGGCAATCAGCCCCAGCATTTT. It yields the protein CSAKPGQGYGNQPQHF. This chain uses TRBV20-1 with TRBJ1-5; 9 bases align to TRBD1. Germline V gene data show CDR1 as DFQATT and CDR2 as SNEGSKA (reference sequence). After removal of 4 bases from V and 2 bases from J, the junction contained 9 bases not matched to a gene. CDR3 length: 16 residues.

The CDR3 DNA is TGTGCCAGCAGCTTAAGAGGTCAGCCCCAGCATTTT. Encoded protein: CASSLRGQPQHF. The V and J genes are TRBV7-2 and TRBJ1-5; the D is unclear. V dropped 2 bases and J dropped 6 bases, with 5 bases sitting between them. The germline V gene encodes CDR1 SGHTA and CDR2 FQGNSA. The CDR3 length is 12 residues.

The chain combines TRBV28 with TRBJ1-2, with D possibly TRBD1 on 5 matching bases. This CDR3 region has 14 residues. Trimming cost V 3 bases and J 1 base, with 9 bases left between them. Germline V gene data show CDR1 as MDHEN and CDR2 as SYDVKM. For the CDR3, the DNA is TGTGCCAGCAGTTTGCAGGGAGTTAACTATGGCTACACCTTC. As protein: CASSLQGVNYGYTF.

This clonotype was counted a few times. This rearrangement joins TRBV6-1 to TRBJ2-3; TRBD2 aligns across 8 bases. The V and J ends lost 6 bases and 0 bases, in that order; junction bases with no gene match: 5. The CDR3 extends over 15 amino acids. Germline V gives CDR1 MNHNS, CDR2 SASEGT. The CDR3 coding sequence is TGTGCCAGCAGCCTTAGCGGGACTAGCACAGATACGCAGTATTTT. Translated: CASSLSGTSTDTQYF.

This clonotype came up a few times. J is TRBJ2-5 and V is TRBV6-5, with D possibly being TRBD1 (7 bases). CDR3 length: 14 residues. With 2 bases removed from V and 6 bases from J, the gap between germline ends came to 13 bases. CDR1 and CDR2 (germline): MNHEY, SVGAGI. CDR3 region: CASSYEGAGKTQYF. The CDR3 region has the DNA TGTGCCAGCAGTTACGAGGGGGCGGGAAAGACCCAGTACTTC.

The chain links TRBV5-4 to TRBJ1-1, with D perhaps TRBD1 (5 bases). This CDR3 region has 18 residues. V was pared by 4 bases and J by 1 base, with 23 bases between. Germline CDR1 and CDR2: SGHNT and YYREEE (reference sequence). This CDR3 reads CASSPRFRPRGRNTEAFF. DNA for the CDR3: TGTGCCAGCAGCCCGCGATTTCGACCTCGGGGGAGGAACACTGAAGCTTTCTTT.

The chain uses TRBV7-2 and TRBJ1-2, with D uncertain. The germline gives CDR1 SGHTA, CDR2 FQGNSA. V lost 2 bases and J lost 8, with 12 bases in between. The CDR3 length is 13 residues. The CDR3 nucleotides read TGTGCCAGCAGCTTAAGTAGGAGTCCGGGCTACACCTTC. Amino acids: CASSLSRSPGYTF.

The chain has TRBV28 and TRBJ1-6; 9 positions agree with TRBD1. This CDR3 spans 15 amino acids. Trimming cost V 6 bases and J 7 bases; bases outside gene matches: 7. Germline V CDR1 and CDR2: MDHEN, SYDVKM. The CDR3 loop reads CASSPGTGGNSPLHF. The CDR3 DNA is TGTGCCAGCAGCCCTGGCACAGGGGGCAATTCACCCCTCCACTTT.

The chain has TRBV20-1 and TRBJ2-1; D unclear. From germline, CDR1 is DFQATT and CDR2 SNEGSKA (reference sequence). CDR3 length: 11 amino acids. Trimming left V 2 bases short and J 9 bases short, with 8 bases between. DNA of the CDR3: TGCAGTGCTAGACCCGTAGGTGAGCAGTTCTTC. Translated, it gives CSARPVGEQFF.

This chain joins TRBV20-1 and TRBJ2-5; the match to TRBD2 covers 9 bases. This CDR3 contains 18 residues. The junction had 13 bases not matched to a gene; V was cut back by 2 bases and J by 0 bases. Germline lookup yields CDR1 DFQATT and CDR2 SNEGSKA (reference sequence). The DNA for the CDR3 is TGCAGTGCTAGACGCGTTGGCGGGAGGGCCGGGTACCAAGAGACCCAGTACTTC. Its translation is CSARRVGGRAGYQETQYF.

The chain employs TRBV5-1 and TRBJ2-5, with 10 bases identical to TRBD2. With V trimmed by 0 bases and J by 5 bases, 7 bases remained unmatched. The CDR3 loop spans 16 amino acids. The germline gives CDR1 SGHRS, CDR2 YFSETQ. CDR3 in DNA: TGCGCCAGCAGCTTGGAGGCTAGCGGGGGCGGGGAGACCCAGTACTTC. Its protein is CASSLEASGGGETQYF.

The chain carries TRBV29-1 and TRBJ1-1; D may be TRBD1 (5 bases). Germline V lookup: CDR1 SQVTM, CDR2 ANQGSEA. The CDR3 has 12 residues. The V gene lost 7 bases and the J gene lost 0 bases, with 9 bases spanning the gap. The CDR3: CSGRQLNTEAFF. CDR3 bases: TGCAGCGGACGACAGTTGAACACTGAAGCTTTCTTT.

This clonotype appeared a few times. The CDR3 region has the DNA TGTGCCAGCAGTTCTCACGTTGGGGGAGCGGGAGCCTACAATGAGCAGTTCTTC. This codes for CASSSHVGGAGAYNEQFF. The chain has TRBV6-5 and TRBJ2-1; 8 bases fit TRBD2. CDR1 is MNHEY and CDR2 is SVGAGI in the germline V gene. The CDR3 is made up of 18 amino acids. Trimming took 4 bases from V and 2 from J; bases not matched to a gene: 13.

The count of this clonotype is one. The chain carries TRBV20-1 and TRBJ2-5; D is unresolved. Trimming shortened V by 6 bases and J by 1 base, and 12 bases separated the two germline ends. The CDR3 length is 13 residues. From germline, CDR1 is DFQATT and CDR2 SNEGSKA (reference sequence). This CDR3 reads CSATWTVQETQYF. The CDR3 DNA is TGCAGTGCCACATGGACGGTCCAAGAGACCCAGTACTTC.

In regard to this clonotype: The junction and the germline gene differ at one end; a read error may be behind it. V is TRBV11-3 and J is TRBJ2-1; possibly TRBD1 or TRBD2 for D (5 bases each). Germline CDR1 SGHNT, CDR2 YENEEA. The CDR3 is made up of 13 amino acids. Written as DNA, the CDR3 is TGTGCCAGCAGCCTAGAGGGGTCCAATGAGCAGTTCTTC. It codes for CASSLEGSNEQFF.

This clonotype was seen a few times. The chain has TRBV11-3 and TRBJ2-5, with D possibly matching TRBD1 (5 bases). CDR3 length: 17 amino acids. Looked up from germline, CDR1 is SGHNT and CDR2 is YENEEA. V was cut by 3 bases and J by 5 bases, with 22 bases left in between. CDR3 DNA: TGTGCCAGCAGCTTGGCCATGGGGCCCAGGGCGACGGAGACCCAGTACTTC. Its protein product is CASSLAMGPRATETQYF.

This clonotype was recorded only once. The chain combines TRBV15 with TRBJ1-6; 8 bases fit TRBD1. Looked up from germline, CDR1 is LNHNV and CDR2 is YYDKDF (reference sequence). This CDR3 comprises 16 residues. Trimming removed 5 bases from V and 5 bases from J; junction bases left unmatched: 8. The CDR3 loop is CATSGGRDRHNSPLHF. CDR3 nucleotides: TGTGCCACCAGCGGGGGGCGGGACAGGCATAATTCACCCCTCCACTTT.

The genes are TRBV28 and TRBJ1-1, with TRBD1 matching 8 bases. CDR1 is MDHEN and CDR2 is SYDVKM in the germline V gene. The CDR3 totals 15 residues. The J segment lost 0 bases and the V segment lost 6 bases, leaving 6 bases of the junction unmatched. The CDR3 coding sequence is TGTGCCAGCAGCCGCCGGACAGGGATGAACACTGAAGCTTTCTTT. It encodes CASSRRTGMNTEAFF.